The 17 T cell receptor beta chains reported below all come from one sample, sequenced in a study of CD8+ T cells in alopecia areata (dated by TCRdb to the late 2010s). Libraries were built with the immunoSEQ multiplex PCR assay. RNA was extracted from all samples and reverse transcribed into cDNA as template for TCR sequencing. TCRdb re-hosts the immuneACCESS table, in-frame sequences only. Its copies lack some clones; in the studies checked, an unresolved V gene accounts for under half of them, and the cause for the rest is not known. This sample comprises some 240,000 clones, about 53% of them detected only once. The ten largest clones take up under 0.5% of the sample. What this sample's time point label stands for: baseline before oral tofacitinib. The sequenced sample was CD4+ T cells sorted from blood, obtained at week 0. All receptors derive from a human donor with alopecia areata.

V and J are TRBV6-5 and TRBJ2-3, with D uncertain. Trimming removed 0 bases at V and 4 bases at J, with 8 bases between. The length of the CDR3 is 14 residues. Germline lookup yields CDR1 MNHEY and CDR2 SVGAGI. The CDR3 DNA sequence: TGTGCCAGCAGTTACTCAGCCATTTCAGATACGCAGTATTTT. Its protein is CASSYSAISDTQYF.

The J gene is TRBJ1-4, the V gene TRBV29-1; 8 bases are a match to TRBD1. V was clipped by 7 bases and J by 3 bases; unmatched bases: 10. CDR1 SQVTM and CDR2 ANQGSEA come from the germline V gene. This CDR3 is built from 15 residues. The CDR3 reads CSAAGGEVANEKLFF. CDR3 coding DNA: TGCAGCGCTGCAGGGGGCGAGGTGGCTAATGAAAAACTGTTTTTT.

The chain recombines TRBV7-3 with TRBJ1-2; tentatively, D is TRBD1 (6 bases). V was cut by 0 bases and J by 3 bases, with 14 bases left in between. The CDR3 extends over 16 amino acids. The germline V gene has CDR1 SGHTA and CDR2 FQGTGA. CDR3 amino acids: CASSLTGGRPYYGYTF. The CDR3 DNA sequence: TGTGCCAGCAGCTTAACGGGGGGGCGCCCGTACTATGGCTACACCTTC.

This clone came up a few times. Other DNA sequences in this sample translate to the same CDR3. The J gene is TRBJ2-5, the V gene TRBV5-1; 11 nucleotides match TRBD2. Trimming at V came to 4 bases and at J to 2 bases, leaving 4 bases not matched to a gene. Germline values: CDR1 SGHRS, CDR2 YFSETQ. CDR3 size: 15 residues. The CDR3 loop reads CASSRWTSGQETQYF. As DNA, the CDR3 is TGCGCCAGCAGCCGCTGGACTAGCGGGCAAGAGACCCAGTACTTC.

Only a few counts were recorded for this clone. The V call is TRBV7-9, the J call TRBJ1-2; a weak D match, TRBD1 (6 bases). Germline loops: CDR1 SEHNR, CDR2 FQNEAQ (reference sequence). There are 14 residues in the CDR3. Trimming left V 5 bases short and J 7 bases short, with 17 bases between. The DNA for the CDR3 is TGTGCCAGCAGCGCGCCGCCAGGGGCTGGTGGCTACACCTTC. Protein: CASSAPPGAGGYTF.

V and J are TRBV15 and TRBJ2-5, with 9 nucleotides matching TRBD2. The CDR3 extends over 18 amino acids. The junction had 8 bases not matched to a gene; V was cut back by 0 bases and J by 0 bases. Per the germline V gene, CDR1 is LNHNV and CDR2 is YYDKDF (reference sequence). As DNA, the CDR3 is TGTGCCACCAGCAGAGATGCGGGGCTAGCGGGACACCAAGAGACCCAGTACTTC. This codes for CATSRDAGLAGHQETQYF.

CDR3 sequence reads: CASRKTSHDEQYF. CDR3 bases: TGTGCCAGCAGGAAGACTAGCCACGACGAGCAGTACTTC. V is TRBV2 and J is TRBJ2-7; 7 bases fit TRBD2. CDR3 size: 13 residues. Germline V gene lookup returns CDR1 SNHLY and CDR2 FYNNEI. The V segment lost 6 bases and the J segment 5 bases; nucleotides outside the gene matches: 7.

The chain links TRBV30 to TRBJ2-3; 9 bases are shared with TRBD1. This CDR3 spans 15 amino acids. The germline V gene encodes CDR1 GTSNPN and CDR2 SVGIG (reference sequence). V shed 2 bases, J shed 1 base, and the junction held 4 bases outside the gene matches. The chain's CDR3 is CAWSRTGEGTDTQYF. CDR3 nucleotides: TGTGCCTGGAGTCGGACAGGGGAGGGCACAGATACGCAGTATTTT.

V is TRBV30 and J is TRBJ1-2, with 9 bases lining up with TRBD1. With V trimmed by 3 bases and J by 5 bases, 10 bases remained unmatched. CDR1 is GTSNPN, CDR2 SVGIG, per germline (reference sequence). CDR3 length: 15 residues. The CDR3 DNA follows: TGTGCCTGGAGCGTTAAGACAGGGGGTTTTTATGGCTACACCTTC. This translates into CAWSVKTGGFYGYTF.

Only one count was recorded for this clone. The chain couples TRBV5-1 to TRBJ2-1, with D uncertain. V dropped 0 bases and J dropped 3 bases, with 10 bases sitting between them. The germline V gene encodes CDR1 SGHRS and CDR2 YFSETQ. CDR3 length: 15 residues. CDR3 sequence reads: CASSLELANYNEQFF. CDR3 DNA sequence: TGCGCCAGCAGCTTGGAGTTAGCAAACTACAATGAGCAGTTCTTC.

The CDR3 DNA sequence: TGTGCCTGGAGTGGACAGACTTACAATGAGCAGTTCTTC. This codes for CAWSGQTYNEQFF. The chain couples TRBV30 to TRBJ2-1, with D possibly matching TRBD1 (5 bases). V gave up 1 base and J gave up 4 bases, with 8 bases separating them. This CDR3 has 13 amino acids. CDR1 is GTSNPN, CDR2 SVGIG, per germline (reference sequence). Filled out from reference TRBV30 and TRBJ2-1, the complete variable domain reads SQTIHQWPATLVQPVGSPLSLECTVEGTSNPNLYWYRQAAGRGLQLLFYSVGIGQISSEVPQNLSASRPQDRQFILSSKKLLLSDSGFYLCAWSGQTYNEQFFGPGTRLTVL.

The chain employs TRBV27 and TRBJ1-1; 9 bases line up with TRBD1. Germline CDR1 MNHEY, CDR2 SMNVEV (reference sequence). The CDR3 is 15 residues long. Germline trimming cut 5 bases from V and 0 bases from J; bases unmatched to any gene: 4. The CDR3 coding sequence is TGTGCCAGCAGTCCTGGACAGGGGTTGAACACTGAAGCTTTCTTT. Its translation: CASSPGQGLNTEAFF.

The rearrangement uses TRBV25-1 and TRBJ1-5; 9 bases fit TRBD1. Unmatched junction bases numbered 3, after V lost 5 bases and J lost 1 base. The length of the CDR3 is 15 residues. The V gene's germline CDR1 is MGHDK and CDR2 SYGVNS. The CDR3 sequence: CASSSGTGSNQPQHF. CDR3 DNA sequence: TGTGCCAGCAGTTCCGGGACAGGGAGCAATCAGCCCCAGCATTTT. Full variable domain (outside the CDR3, taken from reference TRBV25-1 and TRBJ1-5): EADIYQTPRYLVIGTGKKITLECSQTMGHDKMYWYQQDPGMELHLIHYSYGVNSTEKGDLSSESTVSRIRTEHFPLTLESARPSHTSQYLCASSSGTGSNQPQHFGDGTRLSIL.

CDR3 sequence: CAWILGGRAPFF. CDR3 coding DNA: TGTGCCTGGATCTTGGGCGGGAGGGCTCCGTTCTTC. V gene TRBV30 combines with J gene TRBJ2-1, with 9 bases identical to TRBD2. Germline assignment: CDR1 GTSNPN and CDR2 SVGIG (reference sequence). The CDR3 spans 12 residues. With 4 bases clipped from V and 15 bases from J, the junction kept 10 bases outside the gene matches.

The table lists this clone with a few counts. The rearrangement links TRBV5-4 to TRBJ2-1, with TRBD2 matching over 8 bases. The V gene's germline CDR1 is SGHNT and CDR2 YYREEE (reference sequence). CDR3 length equals 15 residues. V was clipped by 1 base and J by 3 bases; unmatched bases: 3. The CDR3 region is CASSLSGSLYNEQFF. CDR3 DNA sequence: TGTGCCAGCAGCTTGAGCGGGAGTCTCTACAATGAGCAGTTCTTC.

This clone was recorded a few times. The J gene is TRBJ2-6, the V gene TRBV25-1; D is unresolved. This CDR3 is 13 amino acids long. Germline values: CDR1 MGHDK, CDR2 SYGVNS. V lost 6 bases and J lost 0, with 3 bases in between. In DNA form, the CDR3 reads TGTGCCAGCAGCAGCTCTGGGGCCAACGTCCTGACTTTC. It specifies CASSSSGANVLTF.

CDR3 loop: CASSEQGAHNSPLHF. Here the CDR3 DNA reads TGCGCCAGCAGCGAACAGGGGGCGCATAATTCACCCCTCCACTTT. This chain joins TRBV5-1 and TRBJ1-6, with 9 bases fitting TRBD1. Germline V lookup: CDR1 SGHRS, CDR2 YFSETQ. The V segment lost 4 bases and the J segment 5 bases; nucleotides outside the gene matches: 4. The CDR3 sequence is 15 residues long. Full variable domain (remainder filled in from reference TRBV5-1 and TRBJ1-6): KAGVTQTPRYLIKTRGQQVTLSCSPISGHRSVSWYQQTPGQGLQFLFEYFSETQRNKGNFPGRFSGRQFSNSRSEMNVSTLELGDSALYLCASSEQGAHNSPLHFGNGTRLTVT.